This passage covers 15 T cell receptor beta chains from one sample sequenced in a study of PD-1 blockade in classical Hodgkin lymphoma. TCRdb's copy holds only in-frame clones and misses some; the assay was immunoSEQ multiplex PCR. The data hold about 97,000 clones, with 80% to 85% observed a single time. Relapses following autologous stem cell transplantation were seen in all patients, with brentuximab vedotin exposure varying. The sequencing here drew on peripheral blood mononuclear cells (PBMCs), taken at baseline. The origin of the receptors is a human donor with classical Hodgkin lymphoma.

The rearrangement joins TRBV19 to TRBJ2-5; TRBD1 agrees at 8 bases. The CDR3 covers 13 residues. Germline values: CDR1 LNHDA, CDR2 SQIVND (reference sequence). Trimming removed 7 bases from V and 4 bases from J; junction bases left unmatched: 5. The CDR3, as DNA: TGTGCCAGTAATGACAGGGGAGGAGAGACCCAGTACTTC. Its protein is CASNDRGGETQYF.

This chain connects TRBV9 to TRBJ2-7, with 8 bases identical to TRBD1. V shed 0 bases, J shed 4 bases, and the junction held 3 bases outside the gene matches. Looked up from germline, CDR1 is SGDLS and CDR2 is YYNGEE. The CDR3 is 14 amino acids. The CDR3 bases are TGTGCCAGCAGCGTAGGTGGACAGGGTTACGAGCAGTACTTC. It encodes CASSVGGQGYEQYF.

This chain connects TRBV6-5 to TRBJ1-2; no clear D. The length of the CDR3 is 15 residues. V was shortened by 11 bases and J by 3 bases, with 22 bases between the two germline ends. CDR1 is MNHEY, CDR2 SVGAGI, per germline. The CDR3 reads CACRDEGPLDYGYTF. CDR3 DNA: TGTGCCTGCCGGGATGAAGGACCTCTTGACTATGGCTACACCTTC.

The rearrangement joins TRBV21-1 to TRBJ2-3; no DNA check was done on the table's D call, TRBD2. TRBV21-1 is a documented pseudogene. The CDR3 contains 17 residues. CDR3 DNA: TGTGCCAGCAGCGACACCGGGACTAGCGGGGTCACAGATACGCAGTATTTT. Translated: CASSDTGTSGVTDTQYF.

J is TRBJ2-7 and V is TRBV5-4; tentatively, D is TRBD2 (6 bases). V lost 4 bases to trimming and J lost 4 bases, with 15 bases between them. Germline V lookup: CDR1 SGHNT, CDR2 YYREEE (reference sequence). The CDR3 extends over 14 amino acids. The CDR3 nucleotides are TGTGCCAGCAGCATCCGGGACTTTTCGTACGAGCAGTACTTC. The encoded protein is CASSIRDFSYEQYF.

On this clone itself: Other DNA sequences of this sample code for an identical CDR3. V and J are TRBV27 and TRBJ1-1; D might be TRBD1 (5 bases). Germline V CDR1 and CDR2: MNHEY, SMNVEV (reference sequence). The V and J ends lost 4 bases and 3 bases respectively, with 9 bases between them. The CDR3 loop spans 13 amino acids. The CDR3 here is CASSSTGHTEAFF. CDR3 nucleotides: TGTGCCAGCAGTTCAACGGGGCACACTGAAGCTTTCTTT.

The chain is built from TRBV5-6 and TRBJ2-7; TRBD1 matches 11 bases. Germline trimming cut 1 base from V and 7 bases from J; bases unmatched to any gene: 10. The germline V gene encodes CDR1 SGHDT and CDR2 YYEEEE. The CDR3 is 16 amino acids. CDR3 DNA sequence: TGTGCCAGCAGCTTGTTCCGGACAGGGGGCACGGGAGAGCAGTACTTC. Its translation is CASSLFRTGGTGEQYF. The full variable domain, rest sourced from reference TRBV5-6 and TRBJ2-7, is DAGVTQSPTHLIKTRGQQVTLRCSPKSGHDTVSWYQQALGQGPQFIFQYYEEEERQRGNFPDRFSGHQFPNYSSELNVNALLLGDSALYLCASSLFRTGGTGEQYFGPGTRLTVT.

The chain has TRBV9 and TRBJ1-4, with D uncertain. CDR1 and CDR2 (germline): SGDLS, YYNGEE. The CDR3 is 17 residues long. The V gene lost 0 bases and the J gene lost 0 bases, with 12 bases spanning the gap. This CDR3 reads CASSVGRAAATNEKLFF. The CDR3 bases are TGTGCCAGCAGCGTAGGACGCGCCGCTGCAACTAATGAAAAACTGTTTTTT.

The CDR3 sequence: CASSPPGLAGREQFF. In DNA form, the CDR3 reads TGTGCCAGTAGTCCCCCGGGACTAGCGGGACGTGAGCAGTTCTTC. This chain links TRBV19 with TRBJ2-1; 13 nucleotides line up with TRBD2. Trimming at V came to 5 bases and at J to 9 bases, leaving 7 bases not matched to a gene. Germline-derived CDR1 and CDR2 are LNHDA and SQIVND (reference sequence). This CDR3 has 15 residues. The full variable domain, rest sourced from reference TRBV19 and TRBJ2-1, is DGGITQSPKYLFRKEGQNVTLSCEQNLNHDAMYWYRQDPGQGLRLIYYSQIVNDFQKGDIAEGYSVSREKKESFPLTVTSAQKNPTAFYLCASSPPGLAGREQFFGPGTRLTVL.

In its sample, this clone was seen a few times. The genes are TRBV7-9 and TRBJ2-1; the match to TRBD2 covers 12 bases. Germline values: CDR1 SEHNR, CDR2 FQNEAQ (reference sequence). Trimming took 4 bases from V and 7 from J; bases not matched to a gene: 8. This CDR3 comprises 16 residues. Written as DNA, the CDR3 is TGTGCCAGCAGCTCTGGACTAGCGGGGAACCCTAATGAGCAGTTCTTC. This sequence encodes CASSSGLAGNPNEQFF.

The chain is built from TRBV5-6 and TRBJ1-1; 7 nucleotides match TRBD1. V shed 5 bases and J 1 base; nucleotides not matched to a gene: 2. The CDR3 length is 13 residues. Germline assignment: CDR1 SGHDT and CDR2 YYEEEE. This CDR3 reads CASRYRGNTEAFF. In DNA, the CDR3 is TGTGCCAGCAGATACAGGGGGAACACTGAAGCTTTCTTT.

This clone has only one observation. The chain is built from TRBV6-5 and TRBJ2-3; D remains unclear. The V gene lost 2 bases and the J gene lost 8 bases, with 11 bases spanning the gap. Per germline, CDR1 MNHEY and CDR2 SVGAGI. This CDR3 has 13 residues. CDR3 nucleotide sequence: TGTGCCAGCAGTTACGCTAGGGATGGTACGCAGTATTTT. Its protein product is CASSYARDGTQYF.

This CDR3 reads CASSYSAEPLEQYF. In nucleotides, the CDR3 is TGTGCCAGCAGTTATTCGGCAGAGCCTCTCGAGCAGTACTTC. The chain joins TRBV6-5 to TRBJ2-7, with no clear D. The CDR3 contains 14 residues. V was trimmed by 3 bases and J by 6 bases, leaving 15 bases between them. Germline V gene lookup returns CDR1 MNHEY and CDR2 SVGAGI.

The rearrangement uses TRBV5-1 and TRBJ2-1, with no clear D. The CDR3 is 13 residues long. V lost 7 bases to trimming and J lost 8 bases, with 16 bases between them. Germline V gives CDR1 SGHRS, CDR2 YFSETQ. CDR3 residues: CASRPGQPDEQFF. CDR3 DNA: TGCGCCAGCCGTCCGGGCCAACCCGATGAGCAGTTCTTC.

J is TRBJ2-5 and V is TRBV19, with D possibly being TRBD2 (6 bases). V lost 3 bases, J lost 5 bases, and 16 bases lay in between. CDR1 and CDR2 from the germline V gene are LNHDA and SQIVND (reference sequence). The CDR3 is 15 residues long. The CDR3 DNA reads TGTGCCAGTAGTATTGAGGCCAGCAGCGGGGAGACCCAGTACTTC. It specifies CASSIEASSGETQYF. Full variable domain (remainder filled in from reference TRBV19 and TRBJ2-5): DGGITQSPKYLFRKEGQNVTLSCEQNLNHDAMYWYRQDPGQGLRLIYYSQIVNDFQKGDIAEGYSVSREKKESFPLTVTSAQKNPTAFYLCASSIEASSGETQYFGPGTRLLVL.